The rows below give T cell receptor beta chains drawn from one sample of a study of cytomegalovirus exposure and HLA in healthy donors. TCRdb keeps only in-frame clones here, not all; method: immunoSEQ multiplex PCR. Seen here are 130,000 or so clones, 60% to 80% observed once, and the top ten hold under 5.5%. Sequencing was performed on PBMCs. The receptor set was obtained from a man aged 50-60 years in good health and CMV-seropositive. Both conserved end residues are part of each CDR3. Fields, in order: J gene, clone size, V gene, D gene, CDR3 protein, CDR3 DNA. A D gene is named only where the DNA matches it firmly. Not every row has a clone size; where given, it reads once, few, many or a size class.

j_call: TRBJ2-1; clone_size: .; v_call: TRBV4-1; d_call: TRBD2; cdr3_aa: CASSPSGTNPYNEQFF; cdr3_nt: TGCGCCAGTTCTCCTTCCGGGACTAATCCCTACAATGAGCAGTTCTTC
j_call: TRBJ2-5; clone_size: once; v_call: TRBV29-1; d_call: TRBD2; cdr3_aa: CSIEWEGPTETQYF; cdr3_nt: TGCAGCATTGAATGGGAGGGACCCACGGAGACCCAGTACTTC
j_call: TRBJ1-2; clone_size: .; v_call: TRBV19; d_call: .; cdr3_aa: CASSRGGLNYGYTF; cdr3_nt: TGTGCCAGTAGTAGGGGGGGGCTTAACTATGGCTACACCTTC
j_call: TRBJ1-1; clone_size: .; v_call: TRBV28; d_call: .; cdr3_aa: CASRTQITGTEAFF; cdr3_nt: TGTGCCAGCAGAACTCAGATTACGGGGACTGAAGCTTTCTTT
j_call: TRBJ1-2; clone_size: .; v_call: TRBV7-8; d_call: .; cdr3_aa: CASQPARNYGYTF; cdr3_nt: TGTGCCAGTCAACCGGCTAGGAACTATGGCTACACCTTC
j_call: TRBJ2-7; clone_size: .; v_call: TRBV5-1; d_call: .; cdr3_aa: CASSSPGGRDSYEQYF; cdr3_nt: TGCGCCAGCAGCTCCCCGGGGGGCAGGGACTCCTACGAGCAGTACTTC
j_call: TRBJ2-5; clone_size: .; v_call: TRBV6-5; d_call: TRBD2; cdr3_aa: CASSYGGAGGGETQYF; cdr3_nt: TGTGCCAGCAGTTACGGCGGGGCGGGAGGAGGAGAGACCCAGTACTTC
j_call: TRBJ2-5; clone_size: once; v_call: TRBV7-2; d_call: TRBD2; cdr3_aa: CASSRDLAGGRETQYF; cdr3_nt: TGTGCCAGCAGTCGAGACCTAGCGGGAGGTCGCGAGACCCAGTACTTC
j_call: TRBJ2-7; clone_size: .; v_call: TRBV5-8; d_call: TRBD1; cdr3_aa: CASSIQQGAMANEQYF; cdr3_nt: TGTGCCAGCAGCATACAACAGGGGGCGATGGCAAACGAGCAGTACTTC
j_call: TRBJ1-2; clone_size: .; v_call: TRBV15; d_call: TRBD1; cdr3_aa: CATSRGSRDRGDYGYTF; cdr3_nt: TGTGCCACCAGCAGAGGGTCCCGGGACAGGGGGGACTATGGCTACACCTTC
j_call: TRBJ2-3; clone_size: .; v_call: TRBV2; d_call: TRBD2; cdr3_aa: CASSEGWTSGGTDTQYF; cdr3_nt: TGTGCCAGCAGTGAAGGTTGGACTAGCGGGGGCACAGATACGCAGTATTTT
j_call: TRBJ2-7; clone_size: .; v_call: TRBV28; d_call: TRBD1; cdr3_aa: CASSPQGAGSYEQYF; cdr3_nt: TGTGCCAGCAGCCCACAGGGGGCGGGATCCTACGAGCAGTACTTC
j_call: TRBJ2-5; clone_size: .; v_call: TRBV18; d_call: .; cdr3_aa: CASSPLRETQYF; cdr3_nt: TGTGCCAGCTCACCACTCCGGGAGACCCAGTACTTC
j_call: TRBJ2-1; clone_size: .; v_call: TRBV6-5; d_call: .; cdr3_aa: CASSYLFGAYNEQFF; cdr3_nt: TGTGCCAGCAGTTACCTCTTCGGGGCCTACAATGAGCAGTTCTTC
j_call: TRBJ2-5; clone_size: .; v_call: TRBV7-9; d_call: TRBD2; cdr3_aa: CASSFGAGGVFQETQYF; cdr3_nt: TGTGCCAGCAGCTTTGGGGCGGGGGGGGTATTCCAAGAGACCCAGTACTTC
j_call: TRBJ1-4; clone_size: .; v_call: TRBV11-3; d_call: .; cdr3_aa: CASSAQTTNEKLFF; cdr3_nt: TGTGCCAGCAGCGCCCAGACAACTAATGAAAAACTGTTTTTT
j_call: TRBJ2-5; clone_size: .; v_call: TRBV5-1; d_call: TRBD1; cdr3_aa: CASSLSDRDQETQYF; cdr3_nt: TGCGCCAGCAGCCTCTCAGACAGGGACCAAGAGACCCAGTACTTC
j_call: TRBJ2-7; clone_size: .; v_call: TRBV5-1; d_call: .; cdr3_aa: CASSPIFRTAHGEQYF; cdr3_nt: TGCGCCAGCAGCCCCATTTTTCGGACAGCCCATGGCGAGCAGTACTTC
j_call: TRBJ2-3; clone_size: few; v_call: TRBV11-2; d_call: .; cdr3_aa: CASSLAGVEDTQYF; cdr3_nt: TGTGCCAGCAGCTTAGCGGGAGTAGAAGATACGCAGTATTTT
j_call: TRBJ2-5; clone_size: .; v_call: TRBV7-7; d_call: TRBD2; cdr3_aa: CASSPVAGGPKETQYF; cdr3_nt: TGTGCCAGCAGCCCAGTAGCGGGGGGGCCCAAAGAGACCCAGTACTTC
j_call: TRBJ2-3; clone_size: .; v_call: TRBV5-1; d_call: TRBD1; cdr3_aa: CASSLRDSLTDTQYF; cdr3_nt: TGCGCCAGCAGCTTACGGGACAGTCTCACAGATACGCAGTATTTT
j_call: TRBJ2-3; clone_size: .; v_call: TRBV5-1; d_call: TRBD2; cdr3_aa: CASSLSSGSTDTQYF; cdr3_nt: TGCGCCAGCAGCCTATCTAGCGGTAGCACAGATACGCAGTATTTT
j_call: TRBJ1-1; clone_size: .; v_call: TRBV11-2; d_call: .; cdr3_aa: CASRPTGTPNTEAFF; cdr3_nt: TGTGCCAGCAGGCCGACCGGGACACCCAACACTGAAGCTTTCTTT
j_call: TRBJ1-2; clone_size: once; v_call: TRBV9; d_call: .; cdr3_aa: CASSVGRGANYGYTF; cdr3_nt: TGTGCCAGCAGCGTAGGGAGGGGAGCTAACTATGGCTACACCTTC
j_call: TRBJ2-7; clone_size: .; v_call: TRBV4-3; d_call: TRBD1; cdr3_aa: CASSSGTGELGGWKQYF; cdr3_nt: TGCGCCAGCAGCTCCGGGACAGGGGAGTTGGGAGGCTGGAAGCAGTACTTC
j_call: TRBJ1-1; clone_size: .; v_call: TRBV4-3; d_call: TRBD1; cdr3_aa: CASSHRQGDTEAFF; cdr3_nt: TGCGCCAGCAGCCACCGACAGGGGGACACTGAAGCTTTCTTT
j_call: TRBJ2-7; clone_size: few; v_call: TRBV7-7; d_call: .; cdr3_aa: CASSLVSTPGVEQYF; cdr3_nt: TGTGCTAGCAGCTTAGTGTCTACACCGGGGGTCGAGCAGTACTTC
j_call: TRBJ2-7; clone_size: .; v_call: TRBV7-8; d_call: TRBD1; cdr3_aa: CASSRVGQGDAQYF; cdr3_nt: TGTGCCAGCAGCCGGGTGGGACAGGGGGACGCGCAGTACTTC
j_call: TRBJ1-5; clone_size: .; v_call: TRBV19; d_call: .; cdr3_aa: CASSGREGNQPQHF; cdr3_nt: TGTGCCAGTAGCGGTCGGGAGGGCAATCAGCCCCAGCATTTT
j_call: TRBJ2-3; clone_size: .; v_call: TRBV5-1; d_call: TRBD2; cdr3_aa: CASSRSSGTSESQITQYF; cdr3_nt: TGCGCCAGCAGCCGATCTTCCGGGACTAGCGAATCACAGATAACGCAGTATTTT
j_call: TRBJ2-3; clone_size: .; v_call: TRBV5-1; d_call: TRBD1; cdr3_aa: CASSSSLGQGADTQYF; cdr3_nt: TGCGCCAGCAGCTCCTCCCTGGGACAGGGGGCAGATACGCAGTATTTT
j_call: TRBJ2-7; clone_size: .; v_call: TRBV29-1; d_call: .; cdr3_aa: CSVGDFYEQYF; cdr3_nt: TGCAGCGTTGGTGACTTCTACGAGCAGTACTTC
j_call: TRBJ1-5; clone_size: .; v_call: TRBV6-1; d_call: TRBD1; cdr3_aa: CASSEALGTGGRRNQPQHF; cdr3_nt: TGTGCCAGCAGTGAAGCCCTCGGGACAGGGGGCAGGCGCAATCAGCCCCAGCATTTT
j_call: TRBJ2-2; clone_size: .; v_call: TRBV29-1; d_call: TRBD1; cdr3_aa: CSVRTTGGMNTGELFF; cdr3_nt: TGCAGCGTTAGAACGACAGGGGGGATGAACACCGGGGAGCTGTTTTTT
j_call: TRBJ1-3; clone_size: .; v_call: TRBV5-1; d_call: .; cdr3_aa: CASSAEAGNTIYF; cdr3_nt: TGCGCCAGCAGCGCAGAGGCGGGAAACACCATATATTTT
j_call: TRBJ2-2; clone_size: .; v_call: TRBV4-1; d_call: .; cdr3_aa: CASSQYGNTGELFF; cdr3_nt: TGCGCCAGCAGCCAGTACGGGAACACCGGGGAGCTGTTTTTT
j_call: TRBJ2-5; clone_size: .; v_call: TRBV7-8; d_call: .; cdr3_aa: CASSLQGTGGETQYF; cdr3_nt: TGTGCCAGCAGCTTACAGGGGACGGGAGGCGAGACCCAGTACTTC
j_call: TRBJ2-5; clone_size: few; v_call: TRBV13; d_call: .; cdr3_aa: CASSSDNQETQYF; cdr3_nt: TGTGCCAGCAGCTCGGACAACCAAGAGACCCAGTACTTC
j_call: TRBJ1-2; clone_size: .; v_call: TRBV10-2; d_call: .; cdr3_aa: CASTDGGAPSGYTF; cdr3_nt: TGCGCCAGCACCGATGGAGGGGCGCCTAGTGGCTACACCTTC
j_call: TRBJ2-7; clone_size: .; v_call: TRBV29-1; d_call: .; cdr3_aa: CSVEDSRYEQYF; cdr3_nt: TGCAGCGTTGAAGACTCGCGGTACGAGCAGTACTTC
j_call: TRBJ2-1; clone_size: .; v_call: TRBV29-1; d_call: TRBD2; cdr3_aa: CSVEDFSGITYNEQFF; cdr3_nt: TGCAGCGTTGAAGATTTTAGCGGGATTACCTACAATGAGCAGTTCTTC
j_call: TRBJ2-7; clone_size: .; v_call: TRBV5-1; d_call: .; cdr3_aa: CASSWLAGASYEQYF; cdr3_nt: TGCGCCAGCAGCTGGCTGGCGGGGGCCTCCTACGAGCAGTACTTC
j_call: TRBJ1-1; clone_size: .; v_call: TRBV18; d_call: .; cdr3_aa: CASSPFTGGALWDTEAFF; cdr3_nt: TGTGCCAGCTCACCATTTACGGGGGGCGCCCTGTGGGACACTGAAGCTTTCTTT
j_call: TRBJ1-5; clone_size: .; v_call: TRBV5-6; d_call: .; cdr3_aa: CASSLLGASNQPQHF; cdr3_nt: TGTGCCAGCAGCTTGTTGGGGGCCAGCAATCAGCCCCAGCATTTT
j_call: TRBJ2-1; clone_size: .; v_call: TRBV7-8; d_call: TRBD2; cdr3_aa: CASSLAGLAANEQFF; cdr3_nt: TGTGCCAGCAGCTTAGCTGGCCTAGCGGCAAATGAGCAGTTCTTC
j_call: TRBJ2-7; clone_size: .; v_call: TRBV6-1; d_call: TRBD1; cdr3_aa: CASSGDRAPSYEQYF; cdr3_nt: TGTGCCAGCAGTGGGGACAGGGCCCCTTCTTACGAGCAGTACTTC
j_call: TRBJ1-2; clone_size: few; v_call: TRBV6-5; d_call: TRBD1; cdr3_aa: CASSGQGSYGYTF; cdr3_nt: TGTGCCAGCAGCGGACAGGGTAGCTATGGCTACACCTTC
j_call: TRBJ1-1; clone_size: .; v_call: TRBV5-1; d_call: TRBD1; cdr3_aa: CASSEQGGNTEAFF; cdr3_nt: TGCGCCAGCAGCGAACAGGGGGGGAACACTGAAGCTTTCTTT
j_call: TRBJ2-2; clone_size: .; v_call: TRBV11-2; d_call: .; cdr3_aa: CASSWRQVVGLFF; cdr3_nt: TGTGCCAGCAGCTGGCGACAGGTGGTGGGTCTGTTTTTT
j_call: TRBJ1-1; clone_size: .; v_call: TRBV6-5; d_call: .; cdr3_aa: CASRGAGVLGTEAFF; cdr3_nt: TGTGCCAGCAGGGGAGCTGGGGTCTTGGGCACTGAAGCTTTCTTT
j_call: TRBJ2-3; clone_size: .; v_call: TRBV11-2; d_call: .; cdr3_aa: CASSLQVNTDTQYF; cdr3_nt: TGTGCCAGCTCCCTACAGGTGAACACAGATACGCAGTATTTT
j_call: TRBJ1-1; clone_size: .; v_call: TRBV11-2; d_call: .; cdr3_aa: CASSLMYHSVNTEAFF; cdr3_nt: TGTGCCAGCAGCTTGATGTATCACAGTGTGAACACTGAAGCTTTCTTT
j_call: TRBJ2-7; clone_size: .; v_call: TRBV27; d_call: TRBD1; cdr3_aa: CASTTRQGSYEQYF; cdr3_nt: TGTGCCAGCACCACTCGACAGGGGTCCTACGAGCAGTACTTC
j_call: TRBJ2-3; clone_size: few; v_call: TRBV2; d_call: TRBD2; cdr3_aa: CASSWGGGLSTDTQYF; cdr3_nt: TGTGCCAGCAGTTGGGGCGGGGGGCTCAGCACAGATACGCAGTATTTT
j_call: TRBJ2-4; clone_size: .; v_call: TRBV7-2; d_call: TRBD2; cdr3_aa: CASSTKRGDLAKNIQYF; cdr3_nt: TGTGCCAGCAGCACAAAGCGGGGGGACTTAGCCAAAAACATTCAGTACTTC
j_call: TRBJ2-5; clone_size: .; v_call: TRBV27; d_call: .; cdr3_aa: CASSLSRREETQYF; cdr3_nt: TGTGCCAGCAGTTTATCGCGGAGGGAAGAGACCCAGTACTTC
j_call: TRBJ2-3; clone_size: .; v_call: TRBV27; d_call: .; cdr3_aa: CASSWPSSTDTQYF; cdr3_nt: TGTGCCAGCAGTTGGCCCTCTAGCACAGATACGCAGTATTTT
j_call: TRBJ2-7; clone_size: .; v_call: TRBV2; d_call: TRBD1; cdr3_aa: CASTRQGRLSEQYF; cdr3_nt: TGTGCCAGCACTCGACAGGGTCGGTTGAGCGAGCAGTACTTC
j_call: TRBJ1-2; clone_size: .; v_call: TRBV29-1; d_call: TRBD1; cdr3_aa: CSVGQGGGYTF; cdr3_nt: TGCAGCGTTGGACAGGGCGGGGGCTACACCTTC